The present TCR beta chain was sequenced within a study of blood T cell repertoires in COVID-19. Across the study: From T cells, B-cell-depleted T cells, or PBMCs came the material, which was cDNA or gDNA.

CDR3 length: 18 amino acids. From germline, CDR1 is MNHEY and CDR2 SMNVEV (reference sequence). With V trimmed by 5 bases and J by 0 bases, 12 bases remained unmatched. Per the authors' pipeline: Researchers report that nucleated cell counts were estimated from reference gene primer amplification. Produced via immunoSEQ multiplex PCR; TCRdb's table is partial and in-frame only. That table gives V, J and clone size, and the DNA gave D and trimming. Of around 130,000 clones listed, about 79% are singletons. The clonotype comes from a woman aged 50 to 65 with acute or convalescent COVID-19. Sequencing was done on a sample of peripheral blood. The genes are TRBV27 and TRBJ2-1; TRBD2 aligns across 8 bases. CDR3 in amino acids: CASSPRGQRGSSYNEQFF. CDR3 coding DNA: TGTGCCAGCAGTCCCAGAGGCCAGCGGGGGAGCTCCTACAATGAGCAGTTCTTC.